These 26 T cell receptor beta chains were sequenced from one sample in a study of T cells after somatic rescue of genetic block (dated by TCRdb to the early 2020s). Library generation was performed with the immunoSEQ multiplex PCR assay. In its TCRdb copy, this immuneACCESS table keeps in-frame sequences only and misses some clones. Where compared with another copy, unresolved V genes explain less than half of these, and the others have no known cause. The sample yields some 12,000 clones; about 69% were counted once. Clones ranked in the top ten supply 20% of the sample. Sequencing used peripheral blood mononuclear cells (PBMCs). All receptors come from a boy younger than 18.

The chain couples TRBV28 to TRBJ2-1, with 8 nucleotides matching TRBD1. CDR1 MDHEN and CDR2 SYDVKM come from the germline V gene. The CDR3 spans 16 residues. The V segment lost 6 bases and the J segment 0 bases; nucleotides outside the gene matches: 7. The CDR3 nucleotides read TGTGCCAGCAGGCCTAACAGGGGGTCCTCCTACAATGAGCAGTTCTTC. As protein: CASRPNRGSSYNEQFF.

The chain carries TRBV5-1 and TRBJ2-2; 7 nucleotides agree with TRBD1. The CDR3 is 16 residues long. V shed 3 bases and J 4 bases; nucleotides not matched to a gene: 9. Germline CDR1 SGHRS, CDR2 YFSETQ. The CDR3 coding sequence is TGCGCCAGCAGCTCGGAAGGGACAGTGGGCACCGGGGAGCTGTTTTTT. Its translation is CASSSEGTVGTGELFF.

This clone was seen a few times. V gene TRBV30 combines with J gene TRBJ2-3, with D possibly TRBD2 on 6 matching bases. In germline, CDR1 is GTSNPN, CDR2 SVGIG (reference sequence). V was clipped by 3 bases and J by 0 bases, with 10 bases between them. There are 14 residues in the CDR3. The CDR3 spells CAWRVRGSTDTQYF. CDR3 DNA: TGTGCCTGGAGAGTGCGGGGCAGCACAGATACGCAGTATTTT.

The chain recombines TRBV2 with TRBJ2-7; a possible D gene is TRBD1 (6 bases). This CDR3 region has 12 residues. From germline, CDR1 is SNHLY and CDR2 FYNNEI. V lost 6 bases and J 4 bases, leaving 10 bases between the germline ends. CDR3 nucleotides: TGTGCCAGCAGGGACAGCCTTTACGAGCAGTACTTC. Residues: CASRDSLYEQYF.

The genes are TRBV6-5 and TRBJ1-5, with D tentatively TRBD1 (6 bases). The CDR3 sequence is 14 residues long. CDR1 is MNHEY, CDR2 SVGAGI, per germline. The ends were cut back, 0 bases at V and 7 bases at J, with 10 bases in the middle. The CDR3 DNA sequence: TGTGCCAGCAGTTACTCAAGGGGGAGGCAGCCCCAGCATTTT. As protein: CASSYSRGRQPQHF.

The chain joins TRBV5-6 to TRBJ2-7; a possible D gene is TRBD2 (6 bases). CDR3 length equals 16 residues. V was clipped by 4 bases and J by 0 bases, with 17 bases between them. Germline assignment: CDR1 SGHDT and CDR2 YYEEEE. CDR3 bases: TGTGCCAGCAGCCCGCGGACTACCCTAAGCTCCTACGAGCAGTACTTC. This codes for CASSPRTTLSSYEQYF.

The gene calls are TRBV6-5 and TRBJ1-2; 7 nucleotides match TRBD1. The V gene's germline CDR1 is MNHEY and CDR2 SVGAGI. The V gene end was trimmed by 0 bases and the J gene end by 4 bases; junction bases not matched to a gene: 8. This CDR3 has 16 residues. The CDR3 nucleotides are TGTGCCAGCAGTTACTCGATAGGGGGCGCAACCTATGGCTACACCTTC. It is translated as CASSYSIGGATYGYTF.

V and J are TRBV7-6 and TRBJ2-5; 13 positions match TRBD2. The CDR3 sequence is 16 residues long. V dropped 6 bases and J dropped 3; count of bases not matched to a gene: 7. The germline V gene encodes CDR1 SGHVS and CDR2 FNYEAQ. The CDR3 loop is CASRFTSGGGKETQYF. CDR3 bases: TGTGCCAGCAGATTCACTAGCGGGGGGGGGAAAGAGACCCAGTACTTC.

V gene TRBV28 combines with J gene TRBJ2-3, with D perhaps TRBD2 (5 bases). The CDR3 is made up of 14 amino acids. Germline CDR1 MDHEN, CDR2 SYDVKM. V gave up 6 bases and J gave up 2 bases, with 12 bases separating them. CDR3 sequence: CASRPLAHTDTQYF. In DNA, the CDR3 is TGTGCCAGCAGACCGCTAGCACACACAGATACGCAGTATTTT.

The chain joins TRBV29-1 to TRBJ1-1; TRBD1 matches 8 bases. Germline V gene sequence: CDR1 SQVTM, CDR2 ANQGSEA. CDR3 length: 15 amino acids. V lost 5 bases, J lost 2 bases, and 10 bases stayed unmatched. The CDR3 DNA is TGCAGCGTTTGGAGGGCGACAGGGGTTAACACTGAAGCTTTCTTT. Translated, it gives CSVWRATGVNTEAFF. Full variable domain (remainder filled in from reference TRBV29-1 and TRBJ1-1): SAVISQKPSRDICQRGTSLTIQCQVDSQVTMMFWYRQQPGQSLTLIATANQGSEATYESGFVIDKFPISRPNLTFSTLTVSNMSPEDSSIYLCSVWRATGVNTEAFFGQGTRLTVV.

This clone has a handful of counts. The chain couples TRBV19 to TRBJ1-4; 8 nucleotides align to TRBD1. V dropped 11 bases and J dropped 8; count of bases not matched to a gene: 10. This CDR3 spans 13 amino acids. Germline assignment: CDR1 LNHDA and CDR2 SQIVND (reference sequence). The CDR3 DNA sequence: TGTGCCCTAATCATGACAGGGGACGAAAAACTGTTTTTT. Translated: CALIMTGDEKLFF.

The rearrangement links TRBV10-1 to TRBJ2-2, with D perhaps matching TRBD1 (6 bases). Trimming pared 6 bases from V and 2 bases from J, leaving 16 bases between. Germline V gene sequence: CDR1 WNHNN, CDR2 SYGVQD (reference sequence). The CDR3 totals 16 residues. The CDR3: CASRETGGGNTGELFF. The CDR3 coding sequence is TGCGCCAGCAGAGAGACAGGTGGAGGTAACACCGGGGAGCTGTTTTTT.

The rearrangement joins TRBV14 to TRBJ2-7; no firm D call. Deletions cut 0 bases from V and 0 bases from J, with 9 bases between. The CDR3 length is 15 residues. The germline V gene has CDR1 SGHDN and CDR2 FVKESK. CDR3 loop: CASSQDWASSYEQYF. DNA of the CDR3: TGTGCCAGCAGCCAAGATTGGGCCTCCTCCTACGAGCAGTACTTC.

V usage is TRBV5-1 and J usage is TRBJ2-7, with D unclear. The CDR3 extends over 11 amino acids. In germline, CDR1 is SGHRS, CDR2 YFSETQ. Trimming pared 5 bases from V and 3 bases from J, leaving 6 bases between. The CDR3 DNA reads TGCGCCAGCAGAATCGGCTACGAGCAGTACTTC. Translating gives CASRIGYEQYF.

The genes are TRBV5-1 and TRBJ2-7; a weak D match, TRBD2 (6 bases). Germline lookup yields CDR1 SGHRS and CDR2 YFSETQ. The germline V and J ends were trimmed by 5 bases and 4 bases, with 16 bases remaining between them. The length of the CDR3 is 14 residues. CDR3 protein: CASSPGGPQYEQYF. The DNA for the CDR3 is TGCGCCAGCAGTCCCGGGGGACCCCAGTACGAGCAGTACTTC.

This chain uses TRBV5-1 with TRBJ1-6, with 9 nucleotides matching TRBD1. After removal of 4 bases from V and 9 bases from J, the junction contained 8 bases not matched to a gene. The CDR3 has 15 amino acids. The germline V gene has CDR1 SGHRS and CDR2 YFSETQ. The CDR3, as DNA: TGCGCCAGCAGCCCGGAACAGGGGGCCACTTCACCCCTCCACTTT. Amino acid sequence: CASSPEQGATSPLHF.

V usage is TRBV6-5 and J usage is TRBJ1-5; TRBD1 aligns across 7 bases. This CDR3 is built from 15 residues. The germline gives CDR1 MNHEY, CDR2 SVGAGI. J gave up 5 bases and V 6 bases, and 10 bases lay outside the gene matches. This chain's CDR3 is CASRSGQFLHQPQHF. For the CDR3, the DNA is TGTGCCAGCAGGTCGGGACAGTTTCTTCATCAGCCCCAGCATTTT.

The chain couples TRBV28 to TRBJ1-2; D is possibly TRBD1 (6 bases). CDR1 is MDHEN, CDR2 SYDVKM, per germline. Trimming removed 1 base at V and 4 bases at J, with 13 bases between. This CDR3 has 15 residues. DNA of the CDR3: TGTGCCAGCAGTTTATATGGGGAAGGGGGCTATGGCTACACCTTC. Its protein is CASSLYGEGGYGYTF.

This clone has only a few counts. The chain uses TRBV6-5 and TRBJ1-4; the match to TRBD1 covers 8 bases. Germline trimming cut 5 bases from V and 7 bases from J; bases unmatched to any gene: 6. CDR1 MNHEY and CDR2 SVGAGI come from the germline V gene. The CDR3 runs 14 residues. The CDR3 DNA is TGTGCCAGCAGTATAGGACAGGGTACTGAAAAACTGTTTTTT. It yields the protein CASSIGQGTEKLFF.

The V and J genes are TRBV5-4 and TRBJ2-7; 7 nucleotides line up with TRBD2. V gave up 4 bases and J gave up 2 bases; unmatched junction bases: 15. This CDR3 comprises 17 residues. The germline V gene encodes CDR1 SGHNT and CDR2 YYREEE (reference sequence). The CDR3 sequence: CASSPWTRIGVTYEQYF. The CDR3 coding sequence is TGTGCCAGCAGCCCCTGGACTAGGATTGGGGTCACCTACGAGCAGTACTTC.

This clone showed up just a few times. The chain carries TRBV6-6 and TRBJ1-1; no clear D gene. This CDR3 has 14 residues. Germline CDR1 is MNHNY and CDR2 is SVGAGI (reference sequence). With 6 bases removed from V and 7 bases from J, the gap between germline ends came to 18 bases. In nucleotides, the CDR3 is TGTGCCAGCAGCCTTATATCCGTAGGTCTTGAAGCTTTCTTT. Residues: CASSLISVGLEAFF.

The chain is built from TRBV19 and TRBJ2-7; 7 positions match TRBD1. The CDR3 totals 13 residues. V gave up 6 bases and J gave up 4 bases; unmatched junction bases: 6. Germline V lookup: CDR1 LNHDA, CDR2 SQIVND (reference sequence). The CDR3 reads CASSRGTAYEQYF. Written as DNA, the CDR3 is TGTGCCAGTAGCAGAGGGACAGCTTACGAGCAGTACTTC.

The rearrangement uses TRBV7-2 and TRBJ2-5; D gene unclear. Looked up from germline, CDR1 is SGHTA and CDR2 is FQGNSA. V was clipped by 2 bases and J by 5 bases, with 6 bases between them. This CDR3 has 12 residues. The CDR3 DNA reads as TGTGCCAGCAGCTTATTCGGGGAGACCCAGTACTTC. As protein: CASSLFGETQYF.

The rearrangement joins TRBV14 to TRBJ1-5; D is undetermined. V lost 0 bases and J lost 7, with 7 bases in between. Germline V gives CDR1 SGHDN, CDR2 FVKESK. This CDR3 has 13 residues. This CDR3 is CASSQDLGQPQHF. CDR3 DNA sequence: TGTGCCAGCAGCCAAGACCTTGGCCAGCCCCAGCATTTT.

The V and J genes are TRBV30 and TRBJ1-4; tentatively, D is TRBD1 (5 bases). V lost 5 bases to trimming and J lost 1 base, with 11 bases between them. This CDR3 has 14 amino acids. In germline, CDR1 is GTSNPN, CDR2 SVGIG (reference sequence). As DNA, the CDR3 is TGTGCCTGGTCTGAGGGGAGAACTAATGAAAAACTGTTTTTT. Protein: CAWSEGRTNEKLFF.

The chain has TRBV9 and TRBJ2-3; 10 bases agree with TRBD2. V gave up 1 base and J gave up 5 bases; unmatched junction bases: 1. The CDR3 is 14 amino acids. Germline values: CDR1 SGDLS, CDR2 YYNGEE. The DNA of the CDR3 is TGTGCCAGCAGCGTAAGCGGGAGGGGAGATACGCAGTATTTT. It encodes CASSVSGRGDTQYF.